The 28 T cell receptor beta chains presented below share a single source sample, sequenced in a study of cytomegalovirus exposure and HLA in healthy donors. 13 Jbeta primers and 60 Vbeta primers were used for the PCR. Profiling relied on immunoSEQ multiplex PCR, and the TCRdb table lists in-frame clones only, not all of them. The table includes about 130,000 clones, around four fifths detected once. Specimen: PBMCs. All receptors derive from a human donor in good health.

V gene TRBV5-5 combines with J gene TRBJ1-2; D gene uncertain. Trimming cost V 2 bases and J 3 bases, with 14 bases left between them. The CDR3 runs to 15 residues. Germline V gene lookup returns CDR1 SGHKS and CDR2 YYEKEE (reference sequence). Here the CDR3 reads CASSLLAGLHYGYTF. The CDR3 coding sequence is TGTGCCAGCAGCTTACTGGCAGGACTTCACTATGGCTACACCTTC. Full variable domain (rest looked up from reference TRBV5-5 and TRBJ1-2): DAGVTQSPTHLIKTRGQQVTLRCSPISGHKSVSWYQQVLGQGPQFIFQYYEKEERGRGNFPDRFSARQFPNYSSELNVNALLLGDSALYLCASSLLAGLHYGYTFGSGTRLTVV.

The chain employs TRBV5-8 and TRBJ1-2; unclear D gene. V lost 7 bases, J lost 5 bases, and 21 bases lay in between. CDR3 size: 15 residues. Germline V lookup: CDR1 SGHTS, CDR2 YDEGEE. The CDR3 bases are TGTGCCAGCTATCTGGCCCACGCGGGGATTTATGGCTACACCTTC. Its protein product is CASYLAHAGIYGYTF. The whole variable domain, filled in from reference TRBV5-8 and TRBJ1-2, reads EAGVTQSPTHLIKTRGQQATLRCSPISGHTSVYWYQQALGLGLQFLLWYDEGEERNRGNFPPRFSGRQFPNYSSELNVNALELEDSALYLCASYLAHAGIYGYTFGSGTRLTVV.

The gene calls are TRBV2 and TRBJ2-3; 14 nucleotides align to TRBD2. This CDR3 has 15 residues. The V and J ends lost 6 bases and 5 bases, in that order; junction bases with no gene match: 4. CDR1 and CDR2 from the germline V gene are SNHLY and FYNNEI. CDR3 loop: CASRRLAGGVDTQYF. CDR3 sequence (DNA): TGTGCCAGCAGGAGACTAGCGGGGGGGGTAGATACGCAGTATTTT. Full variable domain (rest looked up from reference TRBV2 and TRBJ2-3): EPEVTQTPSHQVTQMGQEVILRCVPISNHLYFYWYRQILGQKVEFLVSFYNNEISEKSEIFDDQFSVERPDGSNFTLKIRSTKLEDSAMYFCASRRLAGGVDTQYFGPGTRLTVL.

The chain joins TRBV13 to TRBJ2-5, with D possibly matching TRBD2 (6 bases). The germline CDR1 and CDR2 sequences are PRHDT and FYEKMQ (reference sequence). The CDR3 is 15 residues long. Trimming pared 0 bases from V and 0 bases from J, leaving 8 bases between. CDR3 bases: TGTGCCAGCAGCTTAGGCTTAGCGGACCAAGAGACCCAGTACTTC. Its protein is CASSLGLADQETQYF.

This clone has a single count. V usage is TRBV7-2 and J usage is TRBJ2-7; a weak D match, TRBD1 (6 bases). CDR3 length: 14 amino acids. V was pared by 5 bases and J by 3 bases, with 14 bases between. CDR1 is SGHTA, CDR2 FQGNSA, per germline. CDR3 in amino acids: CASSRIGQNYEQYF. The CDR3 DNA reads TGTGCCAGCAGCCGGATCGGACAGAACTACGAGCAGTACTTC.

This clone was observed a few times. The genes are TRBV6-1 and TRBJ1-3, with D possibly being TRBD1 (5 bases). The CDR3 extends over 17 amino acids. The germline V and J ends were trimmed by 2 bases and 0 bases, with 14 bases remaining between them. Germline V lookup: CDR1 MNHNS, CDR2 SASEGT. CDR3 sequence reads: CASSEIPGPRSGNTIYF. The CDR3 region has the DNA TGTGCCAGCAGTGAAATTCCAGGGCCCCGCTCTGGAAACACCATATATTTT.

The V and J genes are TRBV7-6 and TRBJ2-3; 9 bases are a match to TRBD1. The CDR3 has 16 amino acids. The V segment lost 5 bases and the J segment 8 bases; nucleotides outside the gene matches: 14. Germline assignment: CDR1 SGHVS and CDR2 FNYEAQ. The DNA of the CDR3 is TGTGCCAGCAGCCCGAGACAGGGGGGCGCGACGGGTACGCAGTATTTT. The encoded protein is CASSPRQGGATGTQYF.

The chain carries TRBV2 and TRBJ1-1; D remains unclear. Trimming took off 6 bases at V and 3 bases at J, with 11 bases between the two ends. Germline CDR1 is SNHLY and CDR2 is FYNNEI. There are 13 residues in the CDR3. The DNA of the CDR3 is TGTGCCAGCAGGCCTACAGATTACACTGAAGCTTTCTTT. This encodes CASRPTDYTEAFF.

The rearrangement uses TRBV7-8 and TRBJ2-1; 9 bases line up with TRBD2. V was pared by 3 bases and J by 4 bases, with 7 bases of the junction left unmatched. The CDR3 length is 16 residues. The V gene's germline CDR1 is SGHVS and CDR2 FQNEAQ. CDR3 nucleotides: TGTGCCAGCAGCTTGGCCCTAGCGGGGCCGTACAATGAGCAGTTCTTC. Translating gives CASSLALAGPYNEQFF.

J is TRBJ2-7 and V is TRBV6-1; tentative D call: TRBD1 (5 bases). CDR1 MNHNS and CDR2 SASEGT come from the germline V gene. The CDR3 runs 12 residues. V lost 8 bases to trimming and J lost 0 bases, with 8 bases between them. CDR3 DNA: TGTGCCAGCGCAGGGATCTCCTACGAGCAGTACTTC. This sequence encodes CASAGISYEQYF.

This clone appeared once. The CDR3 DNA reads TGTGCCAGCAGTGTACCGAGACAAAACTATAATTCACCCCTCCACTTT. This codes for CASSVPRQNYNSPLHF. The chain couples TRBV6-1 to TRBJ1-6; no clear D. V was pared by 4 bases and J by 3 bases, with 13 bases between. Germline CDR1 MNHNS, CDR2 SASEGT. This CDR3 contains 16 residues.

The sample holds a few counts of this clone. The CDR3 here is CASSVLRDSYGYTF. The CDR3 bases are TGTGCCAGCAGTGTCCTCCGGGACAGCTATGGCTACACCTTC. The V and J genes are TRBV27 and TRBJ1-2; 7 nucleotides align to TRBD1. Germline V gives CDR1 MNHEY, CDR2 SMNVEV (reference sequence). Unmatched junction bases numbered 7, after V lost 5 bases and J lost 4 bases. CDR3 length equals 14 residues.

The count of this clone is one. The DNA for the CDR3 is TGTGCCAGCAGCGTAGAGGCTCTAGCGGGGGGGCCGGTAGATACGCAGTATTTT. Translated: CASSVEALAGGPVDTQYF. The genes are TRBV9 and TRBJ2-3, with 12 bases fitting TRBD2. The CDR3 has 18 amino acids. The V segment lost 0 bases and the J segment 5 bases; nucleotides outside the gene matches: 10. Per germline, CDR1 SGDLS and CDR2 YYNGEE. The entire variable domain, with the rest obtained from reference TRBV9 and TRBJ2-3, is as follows: DSGVTQTPKHLITATGQRVTLRCSPRSGDLSVYWYQQSLDQGLQFLIQYYNGEERAKGNILERFSAQQFPDLHSELNLSSLELGDSALYFCASSVEALAGGPVDTQYFGPGTRLTVL.

V is TRBV12-5 and J is TRBJ2-7; D gene uncertain. The CDR3 covers 13 residues. The V gene's germline CDR1 is LGHNT and CDR2 FRNRAP. V lost 6 bases to trimming and J lost 3 bases, with 12 bases between them. The CDR3 DNA reads as TGTGCTAGTGGAATGAACCAGTTCTACGAGCAGTACTTC. Residues: CASGMNQFYEQYF.

This clone was seen a handful of times. The CDR3 loop reads CASSYGQGKITYGYTF. In DNA, the CDR3 is TGTGCCAGCAGTTACGGACAGGGGAAGATTACCTATGGCTACACCTTC. This rearrangement joins TRBV6-5 to TRBJ1-2; 9 nucleotides match TRBD1. Looked up from germline, CDR1 is MNHEY and CDR2 is SVGAGI. V lost 2 bases to trimming and J lost 4 bases; unmatched junction nucleotides: 8. CDR3 length equals 16 residues.

The chain uses TRBV6-6 and TRBJ2-1; D is ambiguous. Trimming removed 7 bases at V and 0 bases at J, with 7 bases between. Germline V lookup: CDR1 MNHNY, CDR2 SVGAGI (reference sequence). There are 13 residues in the CDR3. The CDR3 region has the DNA TGTGCCAGCACGACAAGCTCCTACAATGAGCAGTTCTTC. Translation: CASTTSSYNEQFF.

V and J are TRBV28 and TRBJ1-6, with D possibly TRBD1 on 5 matching bases. V was trimmed by 6 bases and J by 5 bases, leaving 14 bases between them. Germline lookup yields CDR1 MDHEN and CDR2 SYDVKM. The length of the CDR3 is 15 residues. The CDR3 region is CASSVPRVDNSPLHF. CDR3 coding DNA: TGTGCCAGCAGCGTACCCAGGGTGGATAATTCACCCCTCCACTTT.

The chain employs TRBV7-2 and TRBJ2-7; TRBD1 might be the D (6 bases). The V gene's germline CDR1 is SGHTA and CDR2 FQGNSA. CDR3 length: 15 amino acids. Trimming pared 4 bases from V and 5 bases from J, leaving 18 bases between. This CDR3 is CASSSFPRQVDEQYF. CDR3 coding DNA: TGTGCCAGCAGCTCCTTCCCCAGACAGGTCGACGAGCAGTACTTC.

This clone was seen more than once but under ten times. This rearrangement joins TRBV6-5 to TRBJ2-5; D possibly corresponds to TRBD1 (5 bases). Trimming stripped 5 bases from V and 5 bases from J, with 12 bases between. Germline CDR1 is MNHEY and CDR2 is SVGAGI. The length of the CDR3 is 13 residues. The CDR3 loop is CASSIQEGETQYF. The CDR3 DNA reads TGTGCCAGCAGTATACAGGAAGGGGAGACCCAGTACTTC.

Here the CDR3 reads CASSLGQPKYNEQFF. The CDR3 DNA reads as TGTGCCAGCAGCCTGGGACAGCCAAAATACAATGAGCAGTTCTTC. The chain is built from TRBV28 and TRBJ2-1, with TRBD1 matching 7 bases. V trimming: 6 bases; J trimming: 4 bases; junction bases outside the gene matches: 9. The CDR3 consists of 15 residues. Germline V gene lookup returns CDR1 MDHEN and CDR2 SYDVKM.

This clone was seen once. The rearrangement uses TRBV9 and TRBJ1-1, with D perhaps TRBD1 (5 bases). V was pared by 3 bases and J by 1 base, with 16 bases between. The germline V gene has CDR1 SGDLS and CDR2 YYNGEE. CDR3 length: 16 residues. The CDR3 DNA is TGTGCCAGCAGCGCCCAGATGGGCAGGGCGAACACTGAAGCTTTCTTT. Translating it yields CASSAQMGRANTEAFF.

V is TRBV11-2 and J is TRBJ2-2; TRBD1 might be the D (5 bases). Trimming took 5 bases from V and 3 from J, leaving 16 bases between them. This CDR3 contains 16 residues. Germline loops: CDR1 SGHAT, CDR2 FQNNGV. CDR3 sequence: CASSPIATDYTGELFF. CDR3 DNA: TGTGCCAGCAGCCCCATTGCGACAGACTACACCGGGGAGCTGTTTTTT.

The gene calls are TRBV4-1 and TRBJ2-5; possible D gene TRBD2, 6 bases. Trimming left V 1 base short and J 7 bases short, with 16 bases between. Germline V gives CDR1 MGHRA, CDR2 YSYEKL. This CDR3 spans 15 amino acids. CDR3 in amino acids: CASSQVVTQGGTQYF. CDR3 coding DNA: TGCGCCAGCAGCCAAGTAGTGACCCAGGGAGGGACCCAGTACTTC.

This chain connects TRBV5-8 to TRBJ1-2, with TRBD1 identical over 9 bases. The V and J ends lost 7 bases and 8 bases, in that order; junction bases with no gene match: 12. Germline V gives CDR1 SGHTS, CDR2 YDEGEE. The CDR3 has 14 amino acids. The CDR3 loop reads CASEKPPTGGGYTF. The CDR3, as DNA: TGTGCCAGCGAAAAACCCCCCACAGGGGGCGGCTACACCTTC. The full variable domain, its missing parts supplied by reference TRBV5-8 and TRBJ1-2, is EAGVTQSPTHLIKTRGQQATLRCSPISGHTSVYWYQQALGLGLQFLLWYDEGEERNRGNFPPRFSGRQFPNYSSELNVNALELEDSALYLCASEKPPTGGGYTFGSGTRLTVV.

Comments on this clone: The germline gene is not matched at one end of the junction; a read error may be the cause. This chain uses TRBV28 with TRBJ2-1; D gene unclear. The length of the CDR3 is 12 residues. Germline V gene sequence: CDR1 MDHEN, CDR2 SYDVKM. The CDR3 coding sequence is TGTGCCAGCAGCCCCCCGGCCAATGAGCGGTTCTTC. It encodes CASSPPANERFF.

V is TRBV11-2 and J is TRBJ2-1; TRBD1 matches at 10 bases. CDR3 size: 14 residues. V was pared by 4 bases and J by 8 bases, with 5 bases of the junction left unmatched. Germline values: CDR1 SGHAT, CDR2 FQNNGV. This CDR3 is CASSWGQGRDEQFF. In nucleotides, the CDR3 is TGTGCCAGCAGCTGGGGACAGGGGAGGGATGAGCAGTTCTTC.

This clone was observed a handful of times. The chain combines TRBV5-1 with TRBJ2-5; 7 positions match TRBD1. Trimming at V came to 0 bases and at J to 5 bases, leaving 13 bases not matched to a gene. Per germline, CDR1 SGHRS and CDR2 YFSETQ. This CDR3 comprises 17 residues. The CDR3 DNA reads as TGCGCCAGCAGCTTGGTTGCGGCAGGGGGTTTTCGGGAGACCCAGTACTTC. This encodes CASSLVAAGGFRETQYF.

The genes are TRBV10-1 and TRBJ1-4; D is unclear. Trimming shortened V by 4 bases and J by 8 bases, and 11 bases separated the two germline ends. CDR3 size: 13 residues. Germline CDR1 reads WNHNN; CDR2 reads SYGVQD (reference sequence). The CDR3 region has the DNA TGCGCCAGCAGTGCCCCACAGCGGGAAAAACTGTTTTTT. This translates into CASSAPQREKLFF.